This entry lists 4 T cell receptor beta chains sequenced from one sample in a study of early T cells in non-severe SARS-CoV-2 infection. TCRdb re-called the 5' RACE reads with MiXCR, one entry per CDR3 protein. The sample has about 22,000 distinct CDR3 sequences, roughly 4.4% seen once. The sequenced sample was whole blood. The receptors stem from an adult who was a healthcare worker with PCR-confirmed SARS-CoV-2 infection or an uninfected control (not recorded which).

This clonotype appeared many times. The chain links TRBV7-9 to TRBJ1-1; weak D call: TRBD1 (5 bases). Germline-derived CDR1 and CDR2 are SEHNR and FQNEAQ (reference sequence). CDR3 length: 14 amino acids. Trimming shortened V by 2 bases and J by 1 base, and 8 bases separated the two germline ends. The CDR3 sequence: CASSLYRPNTEAFF. CDR3 nucleotides: TGTGCCAGCAGCTTATACAGGCCGAACACTGAAGCTTTCTTT.

This clonotype was found many times. The chain recombines TRBV28 with TRBJ2-1; tentatively, D is TRBD2 (6 bases). Germline CDR1 reads MDHEN; CDR2 reads SYDVKM. Trimming left V 3 bases short and J 8 bases short, with 11 bases between. This CDR3 spans 13 amino acids. CDR3 DNA sequence: TGTGCCAGCAGTTTCCAGTGGGGGGATGAGCAGTTCTTC. Amino acid sequence: CASSFQWGDEQFF.

The chain links TRBV6-5 to TRBJ2-1; no firm D call. Germline CDR1 reads MNHEY; CDR2 reads SVGAGI. V was cut by 8 bases and J by 0 bases, with 8 bases left in between. CDR3 length: 13 amino acids. The CDR3 here is CASHKSSYNEQFF. The CDR3 DNA follows: TGTGCCAGCCACAAAAGCTCCTACAATGAGCAGTTCTTC.

The sample holds many counts of this clonotype. V usage is TRBV3-1 and J usage is TRBJ2-1, with 7 bases matching TRBD2. Trimming removed 2 bases from V and 6 bases from J; junction bases left unmatched: 4. Per the germline V gene, CDR1 is LGHDT and CDR2 is YNNKEL (reference sequence). The CDR3 is 14 amino acids. The CDR3 here is CASSQTGGANEQFF. In nucleotides, the CDR3 is TGTGCCAGCAGCCAAACGGGAGGAGCCAATGAGCAGTTCTTC.